This T cell receptor (beta chain) was sequenced during a study of shared clonotypes between healthy human individuals. Germline CDR1 and CDR2: KGHSH and LQKENI. This CDR3 region has 13 residues. Trimming took 1 base from V and 2 from J, leaving 6 bases between them. This clone has a single count. The sample has other DNA sequences that encode this CDR3 too. Sequencing used immunoSEQ multiplex PCR; TCRdb keeps in-frame clones, though not all of them. The data contain some 1.4 million clones, roughly 96% of them singletons. The sequenced material came from naive CD4+ T cells sorted from blood. The subset was: CD45RA+ positively selected. The TCR was taken from a man aged 25-40 years in good health. The genes are TRBV18 and TRBJ2-7, with D uncertain. The CDR3 spells CASSPLGTYEQYF. The CDR3 DNA sequence: TGTGCCAGCTCACCACTGGGCACCTACGAGCAGTACTTC.